This T cell receptor beta chain was profiled in a study of identical twins. V dropped 2 bases and J dropped 4; count of bases not matched to a gene: 7. Germline V gene sequence: CDR1 SGHAT, CDR2 FQNNGV. The CDR3 runs to 16 residues. Findings of the study overall: Compared with models, monozygotic twins showed more out-of-frame TCR alpha sharing. Invariant MAIT and iNKT cells could partly confound zero-insertion analyses.

From the 5' RACE reads, TCRdb called clonotypes with MiXCR, one entry per CDR3 protein. The repertoire holds about 530,000 distinct CDR3 sequences, with around 22% as singletons. This clonotype was seen a few times. Its specificity is not known. The same sample was also studied in work on yellow fever vaccine responses in identical twins.

The rearrangement links TRBV11-2 to TRBJ2-7, with 11 nucleotides matching TRBD2. This clonotype originated in a woman aged 18-35 years in good health. Sequencing was performed on CD4+ T cells sorted from blood. The CDR3 nucleotides are TGTGCCAGCAGCTTAACCATGGGGACTAGCGGTTACGAGCAGTACTTC. This sequence encodes CASSLTMGTSGYEQYF.